Below, 10 T cell receptor beta chains from the same sample are listed, as sequenced in a study of metastatic and nonmetastatic thyroid tumors. No patient received treatment before thyroid surgery. TCRdb re-processed the PCR reads through MiXCR. The table records tens of thousands of clones, 20% to 30% of them present only once. The sample consisted of tumor tissue. The receptor set was obtained from a female donor with papillary thyroid cancer or a benign thyroid nodule (not recorded which). Some clones in this sample may be carry-over from other donors' samples.

The rearrangement uses TRBV7-8 and TRBJ2-7; D perhaps matches TRBD1 (7 bases). The CDR3 is 14 amino acids. V lost 6 bases and J lost 4, with 16 bases in between. The V gene's germline CDR1 is SGHVS and CDR2 FQNEAQ. CDR3 in DNA: TGTGCCAGCAGTTCGACAGGGCGGGAATACGAGCAGTACTTC. Its protein product is CASSSTGREYEQYF.

This clone was seen a few times. The chain links TRBV6-2 or TRBV6-3 to TRBJ2-7; 7 bases match TRBD2. Losses at the gene ends were 1 base for V and 2 bases for J; bases not matched to a gene: 5. Germline V gene data show CDR1 as MNHEY and CDR2 as SVGEGT. There are 15 residues in the CDR3. The CDR3 spells CASSYWLAETYEQYF. DNA for the CDR3: TGTGCCAGCAGTTACTGGCTAGCGGAAACCTACGAGCAGTACTTC.

A few counts support this clone. At one end the junction does not follow the germline gene, possibly because of a read error. This rearrangement joins TRBV6-1 to TRBJ1-5, with TRBD1 as a possible D gene (6 bases). Germline V gene lookup returns CDR1 MNHNS and CDR2 SASEGT. This CDR3 is 17 amino acids long. CDR3 protein: CASSVQGSGAVNQPQHF. The CDR3 bases are TGTGCCAGTAGTGTACAGGGCTCAGGGGCGGTCAATCAGCCCCAGCATTTT.

CDR3 nucleotide sequence: TGTGCCAGCTCTCCTGGGGGGGCGGCCACTGAAGCTTTCTTT. Translation: CASSPGGAATEAFF. V gene TRBV18 combines with J gene TRBJ1-1; TRBD1 might be the D (6 bases). Germline CDR1 reads KGHSH; CDR2 reads LQKENI. V lost 6 bases, J lost 4 bases, and 15 bases lay in between. CDR3 length: 14 amino acids.

This clone was observed many times. This sequence joins TRBV20-1 and TRBJ1-1; weak D call: TRBD1 (6 bases). The V gene's germline CDR1 is DFQATT and CDR2 SNEGSKA (reference sequence). V was cut by 6 bases and J by 1 base, with 9 bases left in between. The CDR3 is 12 residues long. This CDR3 reads CSALGGNTEAFF. The CDR3 coding sequence is TGCAGTGCCCTAGGGGGGAACACTGAAGCTTTCTTT.

This clone has at least ten counts. V and J are TRBV20-1 and TRBJ2-7; D might be TRBD1 (6 bases). Trimming took 6 bases from V and 3 from J, leaving 12 bases between them. This CDR3 is 12 amino acids long. Per germline, CDR1 DFQATT and CDR2 SNEGSKA (reference sequence). The CDR3 region is CSAAGQLYEQYF. The CDR3, as DNA: TGCAGTGCCGCTGGACAGCTCTACGAGCAGTACTTC.

This clone ranks as medium-sized. This chain links TRBV11-2 with TRBJ1-5, with TRBD1 as a possible D gene (6 bases). The CDR3 is 15 residues long. Looked up from germline, CDR1 is SGHAT and CDR2 is FQNNGV. With 2 bases removed from V and 8 bases from J, the gap between germline ends came to 16 bases. The CDR3, as DNA: TGTGCCAGCAGCTTAACAGGGACATCAGGCGAGCCCCAGCATTTT. Its translation: CASSLTGTSGEPQHF.

This clone has ten or more counts. V gene TRBV18 combines with J gene TRBJ2-5, with D possibly being TRBD1 (6 bases). The V end lost 5 bases, the J end lost 2 bases, and 15 bases lay between the germline ends. The CDR3 loop spans 15 amino acids. Germline V gives CDR1 KGHSH, CDR2 LQKENI. The CDR3 is CASSSTTGAQETQYF. In DNA, the CDR3 is TGTGCCAGCTCATCGACGACAGGCGCTCAAGAGACCCAGTACTTC.

This clone has only a few counts. This chain joins TRBV6-1 and TRBJ2-1; 8 bases map to TRBD1. The CDR3 extends over 15 amino acids. The germline V gene has CDR1 MNHNS and CDR2 SASEGT. V dropped 6 bases and J dropped 16; count of bases not matched to a gene: 20. The CDR3, as DNA: TGTGCCAGCAGAGCGAGGGCAGGGGGCCTCAATGATCAATTCTTC. Translating gives CASRARAGGLNDQFF.

V is TRBV19 and J is TRBJ2-7, with a possible D match to TRBD2 (6 bases). This CDR3 comprises 18 residues. The germline V gene encodes CDR1 LNHDA and CDR2 SQIVND (reference sequence). Trimming pared 6 bases from V and 5 bases from J, leaving 29 bases between. The CDR3 spells CASSRLRGVSGEKNEQYF. CDR3 nucleotides: TGTGCCAGTAGCCGACTGCGAGGCGTATCGGGGGAAAAGAACGAGCAGTACTTC.